These 15 T cell receptor beta chains share one sample of origin, sequenced in a study of early T cells in non-severe SARS-CoV-2 infection. TCRdb ran MiXCR on the 5' RACE reads and lists one entry per CDR3 protein. The table records 70,000 to 85,000 distinct CDR3 sequences, around 10% of them present only once. The specimen was whole blood. These receptors originate from an adult who was a healthcare worker with PCR-confirmed SARS-CoV-2 infection or an uninfected control (not recorded which).

The V and J genes are TRBV28 and TRBJ1-2, with a weak D call TRBD1 (6 bases). This CDR3 comprises 15 residues. Germline CDR1 is MDHEN and CDR2 is SYDVKM. V was shortened by 4 bases and J by 4 bases, with 16 bases between the two germline ends. CDR3 nucleotides: TGTGCCAGCAGTTCCCGGGGGGGGCGCGGCTATGGCTACACCTTC. Its translation: CASSSRGGRGYGYTF.

This clonotype was detected ten times or more. The chain employs TRBV14 and TRBJ2-4; no clear D. Trimming pared 5 bases from V and 3 bases from J, leaving 17 bases between. The CDR3 sequence is 16 residues long. Per the germline V gene, CDR1 is SGHDN and CDR2 is FVKESK. Here the CDR3 reads CASSTLGPLGKNIQYF. CDR3 in DNA: TGTGCCAGCAGCACCCTTGGGCCCTTAGGCAAAAACATTCAGTACTTC.

The J gene is TRBJ1-1, the V gene TRBV20-1; 11 nucleotides line up with TRBD1. V shed 2 bases, J shed 4 bases, and the junction held 9 bases outside the gene matches. The CDR3 consists of 16 residues. Germline V gene lookup returns CDR1 DFQATT and CDR2 SNEGSKA (reference sequence). Here the CDR3 DNA reads TGCAGTGCTAGAAAGCGGACAGGGGGCGCGGGCACTGAAGCTTTCTTT. Its translation: CSARKRTGGAGTEAFF.

This clonotype was counted only a few times. The chain has TRBV3-1 and TRBJ2-2; either TRBD1 or TRBD2 may supply D (5 bases each). Trimming took 1 base from V and 4 from J, leaving 10 bases between them. CDR3 length: 15 residues. From germline, CDR1 is LGHDT and CDR2 YNNKEL (reference sequence). The CDR3, as DNA: TGTGCCAGCAGCCAAGGGGACGGACGCACCGGGGAGCTGTTTTTT. This gives the protein CASSQGDGRTGELFF.

This rearrangement joins TRBV27 to TRBJ2-3; D tentatively fits TRBD1 or TRBD2 (8 bases each). The germline gives CDR1 MNHEY, CDR2 SMNVEV (reference sequence). The CDR3 loop spans 16 amino acids. Trimming stripped 6 bases from V and 5 bases from J, with 21 bases between. Here the CDR3 reads CASSRDRTLAGDTQYF. As DNA, the CDR3 is TGTGCCAGCAGCCGGGACAGGACCCTAGCGGGAGATACGCAGTATTTT.

This clonotype showed up just a few times. This chain connects TRBV5-1 to TRBJ2-1; TRBD2 might be the D (6 bases). This CDR3 region has 13 residues. Germline CDR1 is SGHRS and CDR2 is YFSETQ. V lost 2 bases and J lost 5, with 8 bases in between. CDR3 sequence: CASSFGRDNEQFF. DNA for the CDR3: TGCGCCAGCAGCTTCGGGAGAGACAATGAGCAGTTCTTC.

The rearrangement links TRBV29-1 to TRBJ2-3; D is ambiguous. Looked up from germline, CDR1 is SQVTM and CDR2 is ANQGSEA. The length of the CDR3 is 10 residues. V was cut by 4 bases and J by 5 bases, with 4 bases left in between. CDR3 nucleotides: TGCAGCGTTGGGGAAGATACGCAGTATTTT. It yields the protein CSVGEDTQYF.

This clonotype was seen repeatedly, ten times or more. The chain combines TRBV6-5 with TRBJ2-3; either TRBD1 or TRBD2 may fit D (6 bases each). This CDR3 contains 15 residues. Per germline, CDR1 MNHEY and CDR2 SVGAGI. Trimming left V 6 bases short and J 0 bases short, with 13 bases between. Written as DNA, the CDR3 is TGTGCCAGCAGCCCGAGGGGGGATAGCACAGATACGCAGTATTTT. It yields the protein CASSPRGDSTDTQYF.

This clonotype was seen ten or more times. The chain links TRBV10-3 to TRBJ1-5, with a weak D call TRBD1 (5 bases). Germline V lookup: CDR1 ENHRY, CDR2 SYGVKD. Between the trimmed V and J ends, which lost 7 bases and 3 bases, there was a span of 10 bases. The CDR3 has 13 amino acids. For the CDR3, the DNA is TGTGCCATCACCCGGGACCTCAATCAGCCCCAGCATTTT. Its translation is CAITRDLNQPQHF.

This clonotype was detected a few times. The rearrangement links TRBV7-9 to TRBJ1-5, with D maybe TRBD1 (5 bases). CDR3 size: 14 residues. V gave up 5 bases and J gave up 0 bases, with 8 bases separating them. Germline CDR1 reads SEHNR; CDR2 reads FQNEAQ (reference sequence). The CDR3 is CASSTQGSNQPQHF. CDR3 bases: TGTGCCAGCAGCACCCAGGGTAGCAATCAGCCCCAGCATTTT.

At least ten counts were recorded for this clonotype. V and J are TRBV5-4 and TRBJ2-7, with 7 positions matching TRBD1. The CDR3 is 14 amino acids. Germline-derived CDR1 and CDR2 are SGHNT and YYREEE (reference sequence). Losses at the gene ends were 2 bases for V and 3 bases for J; bases not matched to a gene: 5. CDR3 protein: CASSLDRVSYEQYF. CDR3 DNA: TGTGCCAGCAGCTTAGACAGGGTAAGCTACGAGCAGTACTTC.

This clonotype was detected many times. The chain combines TRBV3-1 with TRBJ2-1; 10 positions match TRBD2. V shed 3 bases, J shed 8 bases, and the junction held 7 bases outside the gene matches. Germline loops: CDR1 LGHDT, CDR2 YNNKEL (reference sequence). The CDR3 has 15 residues. The CDR3 DNA reads TGTGCCAGCAGCCAGAACGAGCGGGGGGGCCATGAGCAGTTCTTC. Its translation is CASSQNERGGHEQFF.

This clonotype was recorded at least ten times. The J gene is TRBJ2-5, the V gene TRBV7-8; D gene unclear. Germline CDR1 is SGHVS and CDR2 is FQNEAQ. The CDR3 extends over 15 amino acids. The V and J ends lost 3 bases and 4 bases respectively, with 15 bases between them. The CDR3 bases are TGTGCCAGCAGCTTCCCTCGGGCCATCCCAGAGACCCAGTACTTC. Translated: CASSFPRAIPETQYF. Looking up the rest from reference TRBV7-8 and TRBJ2-5 gives the full variable domain: GAGVSQSPRYKVAKRGQDVALRCDPISGHVSLFWYQQALGQGPEFLTYFQNEAQLDKSGLPSDRFFAERPEGSVSTLKIQRTQQEDSAVYLCASSFPRAIPETQYFGPGTRLLVL.

The chain combines TRBV5-1 with TRBJ2-7; D is uncertain. The CDR3 totals 15 residues. The V gene's germline CDR1 is SGHRS and CDR2 YFSETQ. Between the trimmed V and J ends, which lost 0 bases and 3 bases, there was a span of 13 bases. CDR3 residues: CASSLGGNGLYEQYF. In DNA, the CDR3 is TGCGCCAGCAGCTTGGGTGGCAATGGGCTCTACGAGCAGTACTTC.

This clonotype showed up just a few times. The chain employs TRBV28 and TRBJ2-4, with 8 bases that match TRBD1. This CDR3 is built from 15 residues. V lost 6 bases and J lost 7; bases outside the gene matches: 11. Germline lookup yields CDR1 MDHEN and CDR2 SYDVKM. The CDR3, as DNA: TGTGCCAGCAGCCGTCTTGGACAGGGCATGAACATTCAGTACTTC. Translated: CASSRLGQGMNIQYF.